This entry is about one T cell receptor beta chain. Its antigen is unidentified. After isolation, RNA underwent reverse transcription to generate cDNA as the sequencing template. Assay: immunoSEQ multiplex PCR; the TCRdb copy retains only in-frame clones and omits some. This sample has 100,000 to 150,000 clones; approximately 59% occur once, and the top ten carry about 31%. Germline loops: CDR1 SGHAT, CDR2 FQNNGV. The CDR3 runs to 14 residues. Trimming shortened V by 7 bases and J by 7 bases, and 20 bases separated the two germline ends. The treatment denotes: oral pan-JAK inhibitor, 5-10 mg twice daily. It was from PBMCs that CD4+ and CD8+ T cells were sorted. This record belongs to a study of CD8+ T cells in alopecia areata. Across the study: Treatment of the treated patients consisted of oral tofacitinib, 5 to 10 mg twice daily. Whole-study findings and limits: Sequencing of scalp tissue also captures the resident alphabeta T cells of normal skin.

The sample was CD8+ T cells sorted from blood, taken at week 4, from a patient treated with tofacitinib. The chain uses TRBV11-2 and TRBJ2-7; D gene uncertain. The TCR comes from a human donor with alopecia areata. The CDR3 loop is CASNPGPTSREQYF. In nucleotides, the CDR3 is TGTGCCAGCAACCCCGGACCAACCTCGAGAGAGCAGTACTTC.